The rows below give T cell receptor beta chains drawn from one sample of a study of vaccination effects on CD4 cells after COVID-19. TCRdb keeps only in-frame clones here, not all; method: immunoSEQ multiplex PCR. Of roughly 40,000 clones listed, 68% were seen once; the top ten hold 4% to 5%. These receptors have no identified antigens. Sequencing was performed on CD4+ T cells from PBMCs cultured without peptide, taken before COVID-19 vaccination. Receptors were obtained from a human donor who received a COVID-19 vaccine. Each CDR3 is given with its conserved first and last residue. A D gene is named only where the DNA matches it firmly. The listing skips clone size in some rows; elsewhere it reads once, few, many or a size class.

CDR3 DNA,CDR3 protein,J gene,D gene,V gene,clone size
TGTGCCTTAACACTAAACTATGGCTACACCTTC,CALTLNYGYTF,TRBJ1-2,.,TRBV30,few
TGCGCCAGCAGCCCGACAGGGGGCCATGGCTACACCTTC,CASSPTGGHGYTF,TRBJ1-2,TRBD1,TRBV4-1,.
TGTGCCTGGAGTTGGAAGGGCTTAGCTAACTATGGCTACACCTTC,CAWSWKGLANYGYTF,TRBJ1-2,.,TRBV30,few
TGCGCCAGCAGCGTCGGGAGGGGGGAGACCCAGTACTTC,CASSVGRGETQYF,TRBJ2-5,TRBD2,TRBV5-1,.
TGTGCCAGCAGTTACTCCGGGGGAGGTGATCAGCCCCAGCATTTT,CASSYSGGGDQPQHF,TRBJ1-5,.,TRBV6-5,few
TGTGCCAGCAGTCACTTAAGACGGACGGTTAATGAAAAACTGTTTTTT,CASSHLRRTVNEKLFF,TRBJ1-4,.,TRBV7-9,.
TGTGCCAGCAGCTTCAGGGATAGAACTGAAGCTTTCTTT,CASSFRDRTEAFF,TRBJ1-1,.,TRBV5-6,few
TGTGCCAGTAGTATAGGACAGGGTATTAAGGATACGCAGTATTTT,CASSIGQGIKDTQYF,TRBJ2-3,TRBD1,TRBV19,.
TGTGCCAGCAGGGGGGACAGGGGGGCCTACGAGCAGTACTTC,CASRGDRGAYEQYF,TRBJ2-7,TRBD1,TRBV6-5,.
TGTGCCAGCAGTTACCTCTGGGGGGGCGCGGACACCATATATTTT,CASSYLWGGADTIYF,TRBJ1-3,.,TRBV6-5,few
TGTGCCAGCAGCTTGGCCGCGCGACACTCCTACGAGCAGTACTTC,CASSLAARHSYEQYF,TRBJ2-7,.,TRBV5-5,.
TGTGCCAGTAATTTCGGGGGGTACGAGGGAGGTTCCTACAATGAGCAGTTCTTC,CASNFGGYEGGSYNEQFF,TRBJ2-1,TRBD2,TRBV19,.
TGTGCCAGCAGCCAGGCGGGAACAGGGAGGAACACTGAAGCTTTCTTT,CASSQAGTGRNTEAFF,TRBJ1-1,.,TRBV14,.
TGTGCCAGCAGCTTGGGGACAGGGGCCACCATATATTTT,CASSLGTGATIYF,TRBJ1-3,TRBD1,TRBV5-4,.
TGTGCCAGTAGTACCGGGACAGGGTTTATGGAGACCCAGTACTTC,CASSTGTGFMETQYF,TRBJ2-5,TRBD1,TRBV19,once
TGCGCCAGCAGCTCGGGTAGTCACAATGAAAAACTGTTTTTT,CASSSGSHNEKLFF,TRBJ1-4,.,TRBV5-1,.
TGCAGCGTTGGTGGGAGGAGCTCTATGGGGCAGTATTTT,CSVGGRSSMGQYF,TRBJ2-3,.,TRBV29-1,.
TGTGCCAGCAGCCCAGACAGTAATTCACCCCTCCACTTT,CASSPDSNSPLHF,TRBJ1-6,.,TRBV3-1/TRBV3-2,few
TGTGCCAGCAGTTACCCTAGCGGGAGCACAGATACGCAGTATTTT,CASSYPSGSTDTQYF,TRBJ2-3,TRBD2,TRBV6-5,once
TGCGCCAGCAGCGTTGGAAGGGGCTCCTACAATGAGCAGTTCTTC,CASSVGRGSYNEQFF,TRBJ2-1,.,TRBV5-1,few
TGTGCCTGGACGATGGCGGGGGGGCCCACCGGGGAGCTGTTTTTT,CAWTMAGGPTGELFF,TRBJ2-2,TRBD2,TRBV30,.
TGTGCCAGCGGGCTCGCACTAGCGGGAAGGGGTGAGCAGTTCTTC,CASGLALAGRGEQFF,TRBJ2-1,TRBD2,TRBV2,.
TGTGCCATCAGGGAGGGTCGGAACTATGGCTACACCTTC,CAIREGRNYGYTF,TRBJ1-2,.,TRBV10-3,few
TGTGCCAGCAGCTTGCCCCGGATGAACACTGAAGCTTTCTTT,CASSLPRMNTEAFF,TRBJ1-1,.,TRBV5-6,.
TGCGCCAGTTCCCACCGGGACGGAGGTTTACTAGCCAAAAACATTCAGTACTTC,CASSHRDGGLLAKNIQYF,TRBJ2-4,.,TRBV10-2,.
TGTGCCATCAGTGAACGGGAGGATAACAATGAGCAGTTCTTC,CAISEREDNNEQFF,TRBJ2-1,TRBD2,TRBV10-3,.